Listed here is a single T cell receptor (beta chain). The antigen is undetermined. A sample-barcoded 5' primer and a J-beta primer mix were used in a second PCR of roughly 6 to 11 cycles. TCRdb reprocessed the 5' RACE reads with MiXCR, giving one entry per CDR3 protein. There are 650,000 to 900,000 distinct CDR3 sequences in the sample; around 62% occur only once, and around a quarter lies in the top ten. The data stem from a study of blood T cells in healthy people across ages. Regarding the study as a whole: In long-lived donors, naive CD4+ cell counts and diversity exceeded those of aged donors.

The V end lost 6 bases, the J end lost 11 bases, and 19 bases lay between the germline ends. The CDR3 consists of 13 residues. CDR1 SEHNR and CDR2 FQNEAQ come from the germline V gene (reference sequence). The chain has TRBV7-9 and TRBJ2-5, with a weak D call TRBD1 (5 bases). The receptor comes from a man aged 30 to 45 in good health. Sequencing was carried out using blood. The CDR3 bases are TGTGCCAGCAGTCTCGAGATAGGGGAAGGGCAGTACTTC. It codes for CASSLEIGEGQYF. The variable domain in full, completed from reference TRBV7-9 and TRBJ2-5, reads DTGVSQNPRHKITKRGQNVTFRCDPISEHNRLYWYRQTLGQGPEFLTYFQNEAQLEKSRLLSDRFSAERPKGSFSTLEIQRTEQGDSAMYLCASSLEIGEGQYFGPGTRLLVL.